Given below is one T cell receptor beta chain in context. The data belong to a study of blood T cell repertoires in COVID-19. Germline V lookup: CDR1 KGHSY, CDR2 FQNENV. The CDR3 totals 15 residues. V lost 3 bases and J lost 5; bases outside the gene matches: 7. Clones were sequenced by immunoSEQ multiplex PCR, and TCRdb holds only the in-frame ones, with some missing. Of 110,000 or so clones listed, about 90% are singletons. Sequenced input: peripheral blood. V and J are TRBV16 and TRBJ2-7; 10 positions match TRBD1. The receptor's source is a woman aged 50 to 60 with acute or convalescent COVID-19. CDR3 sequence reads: CASSQRDRGLNEQYF. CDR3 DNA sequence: TGTGCCAGCAGCCAGAGGGACAGGGGTTTGAACGAGCAGTACTTC.